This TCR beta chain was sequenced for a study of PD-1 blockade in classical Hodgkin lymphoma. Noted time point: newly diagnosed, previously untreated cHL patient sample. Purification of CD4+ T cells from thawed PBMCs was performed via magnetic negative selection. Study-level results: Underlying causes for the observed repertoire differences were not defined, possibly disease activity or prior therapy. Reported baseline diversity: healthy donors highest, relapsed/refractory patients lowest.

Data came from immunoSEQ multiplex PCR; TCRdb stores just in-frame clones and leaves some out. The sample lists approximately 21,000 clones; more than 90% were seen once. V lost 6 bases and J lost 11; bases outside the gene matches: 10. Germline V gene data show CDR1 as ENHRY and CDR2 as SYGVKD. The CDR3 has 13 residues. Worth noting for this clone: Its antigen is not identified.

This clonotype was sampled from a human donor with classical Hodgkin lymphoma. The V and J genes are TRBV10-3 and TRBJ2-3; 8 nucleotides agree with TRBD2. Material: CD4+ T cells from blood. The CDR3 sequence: CAISVTSGRGQYF. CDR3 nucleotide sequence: TGTGCCATCAGCGTTACTAGCGGACGAGGGCAGTATTTT.